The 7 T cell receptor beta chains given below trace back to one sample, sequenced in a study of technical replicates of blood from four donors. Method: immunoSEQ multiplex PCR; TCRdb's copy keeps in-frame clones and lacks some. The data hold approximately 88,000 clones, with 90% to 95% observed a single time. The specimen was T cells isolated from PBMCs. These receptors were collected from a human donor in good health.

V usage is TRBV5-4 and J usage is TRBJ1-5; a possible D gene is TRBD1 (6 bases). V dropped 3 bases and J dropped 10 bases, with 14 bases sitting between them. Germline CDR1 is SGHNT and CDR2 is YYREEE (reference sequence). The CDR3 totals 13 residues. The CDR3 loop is CASSWDRGGPQHF. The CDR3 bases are TGTGCCAGCAGCTGGGATAGAGGGGGACCCCAGCATTTT.

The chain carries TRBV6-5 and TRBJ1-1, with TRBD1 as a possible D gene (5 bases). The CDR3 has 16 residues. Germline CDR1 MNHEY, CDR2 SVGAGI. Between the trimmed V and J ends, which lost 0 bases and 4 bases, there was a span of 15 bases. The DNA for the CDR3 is TGTGCCAGCAGTTACTCGATCCTGACGGGGGGCACTGAAGCTTTCTTT. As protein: CASSYSILTGGTEAFF.

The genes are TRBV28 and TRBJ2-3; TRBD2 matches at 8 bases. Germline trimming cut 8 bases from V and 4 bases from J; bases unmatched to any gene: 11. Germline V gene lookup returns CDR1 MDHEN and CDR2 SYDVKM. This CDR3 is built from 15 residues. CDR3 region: CASPPSGSRADTQYF. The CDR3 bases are TGTGCCAGCCCACCAAGCGGGAGCAGGGCAGATACGCAGTATTTT.

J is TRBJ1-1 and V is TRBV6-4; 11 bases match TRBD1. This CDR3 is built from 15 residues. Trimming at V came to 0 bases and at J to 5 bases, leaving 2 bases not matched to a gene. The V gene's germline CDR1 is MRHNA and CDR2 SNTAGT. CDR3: CASSDSRDRGTEAFF. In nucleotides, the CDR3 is TGTGCCAGCAGTGACTCAAGGGACAGGGGGACTGAAGCTTTCTTT.

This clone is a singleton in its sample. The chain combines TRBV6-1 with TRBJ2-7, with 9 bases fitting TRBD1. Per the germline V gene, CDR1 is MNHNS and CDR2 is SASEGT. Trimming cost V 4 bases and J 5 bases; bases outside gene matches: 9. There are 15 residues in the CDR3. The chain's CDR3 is CASSAGTGTRDEQYF. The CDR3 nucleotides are TGTGCCAGCAGTGCCGGGACAGGGACGAGGGACGAGCAGTACTTC.

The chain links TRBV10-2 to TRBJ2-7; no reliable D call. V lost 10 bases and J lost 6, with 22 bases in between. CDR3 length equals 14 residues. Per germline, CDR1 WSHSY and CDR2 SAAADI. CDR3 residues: CATSPSAGGGEQYF. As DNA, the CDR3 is TGCGCCACCTCCCCCTCCGCTGGCGGCGGCGAGCAGTACTTC.

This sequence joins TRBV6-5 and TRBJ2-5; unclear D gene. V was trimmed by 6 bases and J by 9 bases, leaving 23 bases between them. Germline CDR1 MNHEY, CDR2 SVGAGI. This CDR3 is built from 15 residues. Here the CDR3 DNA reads TGTGCCAGCAGGGCCTCCGTAGACACAATGAATGCCCAGTACTTC. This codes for CASRASVDTMNAQYF.